The clone carrying this T cell receptor (beta chain) was seen a few times. Trimming took off 3 bases at V and 7 bases at J, with 5 bases between the two ends. The CDR3 contains 11 residues. Germline CDR1 LNHDA, CDR2 SQIVND (reference sequence). The entry originates in a study of CD8+ T cells in alopecia areata. PBMC-derived CD4+ and CD8+ T cells were sorted. RNA extraction and reverse transcription yielded cDNA as sequencing template. Sequenced by immunoSEQ multiplex PCR; TCRdb stores in-frame clones only, minus some. The table shows roughly 100,000 clones, with around 50% occurring only once. The sequenced sample was CD4+ T cells sorted from blood. The chain uses TRBV19 and TRBJ2-3; D is unclear. This TCR came from a human donor in good health. The CDR3: CASSIKHTQYF. DNA of the CDR3: TGTGCCAGTAGTATCAAGCATACGCAGTATTTT.